This record concerns one TCR beta chain sequence. What it binds is not known. PCR used 60 Vbeta primers and 13 Jbeta primers. Profiled with immunoSEQ multiplex PCR; TCRdb holds only in-frame clones, not every one. Of some 200,000 clones detected, about 80% appear once; the ten largest clones hold roughly a sixth. This record belongs to a study of cytomegalovirus exposure and HLA in healthy donors. Study-wide findings and caveats: Specificity for CMV antigens was confirmed in vitro for a few of the CMV-associated chains.

V gave up 1 base and J gave up 2 bases, with 8 bases separating them. This CDR3 is 15 amino acids long. Looked up from germline, CDR1 is SEHNR and CDR2 is FQNEAQ (reference sequence). The sample comprised PBMCs. The TCR was taken from a man aged 40-49 years in good health and CMV-seronegative. The chain employs TRBV7-9 and TRBJ1-4; D gene ambiguous. The chain's CDR3 is CASSLDRETNEKLFF. The CDR3 nucleotides are TGTGCCAGCAGCTTAGATCGGGAGACTAATGAAAAACTGTTTTTT.